What follows are 13 T cell receptor beta chains derived from one specimen sequenced in a study of cytomegalovirus exposure and HLA in healthy donors. Use of 60 Vbeta and 13 Jbeta primers characterized the PCR. Produced via immunoSEQ multiplex PCR; TCRdb's table is partial and in-frame only. The sample has around 120,000 clones; around 70% are singletons. Material for sequencing was PBMCs. Source of these receptors: a woman aged 35 to 49 in good health and CMV-seropositive.

The chain uses TRBV6-4 and TRBJ2-7; 8 nucleotides align to TRBD2. Looked up from germline, CDR1 is MRHNA and CDR2 is SNTAGT. V gave up 3 bases and J gave up 6 bases; unmatched junction bases: 10. This CDR3 has 15 residues. The CDR3 protein is CASSEDLAGPCEQYF. CDR3 nucleotide sequence: TGTGCCAGCAGTGAAGATCTAGCGGGCCCCTGCGAGCAGTACTTC.

This clone was picked up one time. J is TRBJ2-7 and V is TRBV7-9; D remains unclear. V lost 3 bases and J lost 0, with 9 bases in between. This CDR3 is built from 14 residues. Germline CDR1 reads SEHNR; CDR2 reads FQNEAQ (reference sequence). CDR3 loop: CASSLMSDSYEQYF. CDR3 DNA sequence: TGTGCCAGCAGCTTGATGAGTGACTCCTACGAGCAGTACTTC.

V and J are TRBV5-8 and TRBJ2-5; 11 bases fit TRBD2. The CDR3 is 18 amino acids. The trim removed 1 base at V and 5 bases at J, leaving 13 bases unmatched. In germline, CDR1 is SGHTS, CDR2 YDEGEE. The CDR3: CASSLRTGTSGTRETQYF. In DNA, the CDR3 is TGTGCCAGCAGCTTGAGGACCGGGACTAGCGGAACCCGGGAGACCCAGTACTTC.

This chain joins TRBV18 and TRBJ1-3; D possibly corresponds to TRBD1 (5 bases). Germline V lookup: CDR1 KGHSH, CDR2 LQKENI. The CDR3 sequence is 16 residues long. V lost 3 bases to trimming and J lost 0 bases, with 12 bases between them. DNA for the CDR3: TGTGCCAGCTCACCGGATCCAGGGAACTCTGGAAACACCATATATTTT. This gives the protein CASSPDPGNSGNTIYF.

The chain joins TRBV5-4 to TRBJ2-7, with 8 bases fitting TRBD2. Germline CDR1 SGHNT, CDR2 YYREEE (reference sequence). The CDR3 length is 15 residues. V gave up 5 bases and J gave up 4 bases; unmatched junction bases: 11. This CDR3 reads CASRGRGEGGYEQYF. The CDR3 coding sequence is TGTGCCAGCAGGGGGCGGGGGGAAGGGGGTTACGAGCAGTACTTC.

This chain joins TRBV10-3 and TRBJ1-6; perhaps TRBD1 as D (5 bases). Per germline, CDR1 ENHRY and CDR2 SYGVKD. The CDR3 loop spans 14 amino acids. V shed 2 bases and J shed 4 bases, with 6 bases lying between them. The chain's CDR3 is CAISEDSYNSPLHF. The CDR3 nucleotides are TGTGCCATCAGTGAGGACAGTTATAATTCACCCCTCCACTTT.

The chain links TRBV6-5 to TRBJ1-2, with D possibly being TRBD1 (6 bases). Trimming stripped 6 bases from V and 4 bases from J, with 18 bases between. The CDR3 is 15 residues long. Germline V gene data show CDR1 as MNHEY and CDR2 as SVGAGI. CDR3 sequence (DNA): TGTGCCAGCAGCCGGTGGGGGGGCGAGGGCTATGGCTACACCTTC. Amino acids: CASSRWGGEGYGYTF.

In DNA form, the CDR3 reads TGCAGCGTTAAACGCCGGGACAATAACTATGGCTACACCTTC. Protein product: CSVKRRDNNYGYTF. The chain is built from TRBV29-1 and TRBJ1-2, with TRBD1 as a possible D gene (6 bases). The CDR3 runs to 14 residues. Germline V gene lookup returns CDR1 SQVTM and CDR2 ANQGSEA. V lost 5 bases and J lost 1, with 14 bases in between.

The V and J genes are TRBV7-9 and TRBJ1-2, with 8 bases aligning to TRBD1. The CDR3 has 14 amino acids. Germline loops: CDR1 SEHNR, CDR2 FQNEAQ (reference sequence). The V and J ends lost 2 bases and 6 bases, in that order; junction bases with no gene match: 5. The CDR3 reads CASSLTGGSDGYTF. The CDR3, as DNA: TGTGCCAGCAGCTTAACAGGGGGGTCTGATGGCTACACCTTC.

This clone has only a few counts. The CDR3 spells CASSFKGGGPNQPQHF. In nucleotides, the CDR3 is TGTGCCAGCAGCTTCAAAGGGGGGGGCCCCAATCAGCCCCAGCATTTT. V usage is TRBV7-3 and J usage is TRBJ1-5, with D possibly being TRBD1 (6 bases). Germline assignment: CDR1 SGHTA and CDR2 FQGTGA. The CDR3 covers 16 residues. V gave up 3 bases and J gave up 3 bases, with 15 bases separating them.

The rearrangement uses TRBV30 and TRBJ1-1, with a tentative D call TRBD1 (6 bases). Looked up from germline, CDR1 is GTSNPN and CDR2 is SVGIG (reference sequence). The CDR3 covers 16 residues. Trimming took off 4 bases at V and 3 bases at J, with 21 bases between the two ends. The CDR3 protein is CAWTPTGHSPHTEAFF. Written as DNA, the CDR3 is TGTGCCTGGACCCCTACGGGACACTCACCACACACTGAAGCTTTCTTT.

The chain is built from TRBV10-2 and TRBJ2-1; 9 positions match TRBD2. J was trimmed by 10 bases and V by 7 bases; bases with no gene match: 11. Germline CDR1 reads WSHSY; CDR2 reads SAAADI. This CDR3 has 14 residues. CDR3 bases: TGCGCCAGCAAGGCGGGGGGGATCTTAAGAGAGCAGTTCTTC. Protein sequence: CASKAGGILREQFF.

The V and J genes are TRBV6-5 and TRBJ1-5; a possible D gene is TRBD1 (5 bases). Deletions cut 6 bases from V and 7 bases from J, with 19 bases between. There are 15 residues in the CDR3. Germline-derived CDR1 and CDR2 are MNHEY and SVGAGI. Here the CDR3 DNA reads TGTGCCAGCAGCCCAACGATTGGGGGGGAACAGCCCCAGCATTTT. As protein: CASSPTIGGEQPQHF.